This T cell receptor beta chain appears in the sequencing data of a study of cytomegalovirus exposure and HLA in healthy donors (dated by TCRdb to the late 2010s). Turning to the overall study: An earlier analysis of some 500 of the donors reported about 250 Gb of sequence data and some 120 million unique TCR beta sequences from 150 million to 200 million T cells. In a later genetic analysis, genome-wide SNP genotypes for about three fifths of the roughly 670 donors were used, and that subset was treated as a discovery cohort. An early release covering about 600 HLA-typed donors comprised approximately 300 gigabases of sequencing data and around 80 million unique TCR sequences. The genetic ancestry cluster associated with self-reported Caucasian donors included over 65% of the 398 genotyped donors. Because of strong linkage in the cohort, four or five DR-DQ haplotypes were treated as single units for association and clustering. To predict cytomegalovirus infection status, the study combined high-throughput TCR immunosequencing, statistical association of individual TCRs with disease status, and machine learning. Along with the roughly 700-subject first cohort, a separate validation cohort of over a hundred different subjects was used. In a later analysis, previously published TCR beta repertoires from more than 500 donors were re-analyzed and high-resolution HLA genotyping was added so that TCR occurrence patterns could be studied. Rather than drawing on any new phenotypic data, the later analysis identified candidate immune exposures from TCR beta sequences and the way those sequences occurred across donors. In an earlier analysis of 587 of the donors, high-throughput TCR beta sequencing was used to judge whether each TCR beta V gene segment behaved as functional or pseudogenic. The study aimed to test whether signatures of past pathogen exposure could be identified by cataloging public T cell receptors. Among around 400 genotyped donors of the cohort, an average of roughly 230,000 unique TCR beta nucleotide sequences was sequenced per donor, of which about 18% were non-productive. Typing coverage varied by locus: roughly 629-630 donors for A, B, C, DRB1 and DQB1; 522 for DQA1; approximately 570 for DPA1; approximately 470 for DPB1. Both class I and class II loci were covered by HLA typing, at four-digit resolution. Donor age, sex, ethnicity and CMV serostatus were compiled together with the repertoire data. Every repertoire in the discovery cohort had been generated on one and the same sequencing platform. The study used immunosequencing to profile the T cell repertoires of 600 to 850 subjects and linked those repertoires to cytomegalovirus serostatus.

The cohort was made up of roughly 670 healthy bone marrow donors. At the time of sampling, every cohort member was nominally healthy, though immune exposures that went unrecorded were likely present. The donor was CMV seronegative and belonged to the group of over 300 seronegative cohort members. Every donor gave a peripheral blood sample, and the peripheral blood mononuclear cells from that sample were used for TCR beta sequencing. Genomic DNA extraction from the blood cell samples was performed with the Qiagen DNeasy Blood Extraction Kit. Findings and caveats that apply to the study as a whole: Because counts were too low, fewer than 20 rarely observed V segments, including chromosome 9 orphons, were excluded from the earlier analysis of some 590 of the donors. According to a later analysis, most CMV-associated TCR beta chains appeared to be HLA-restricted, and the HLA associations seemed to be driven largely by CMV exposure. In a later analysis, TCR association rates were found to vary across HLA loci, with the most associated TCRs seen for DRB1 alleles and the fewest for HLA-C alleles. A further reported finding was that TCR beta sequences accurately predicted the HLA-A and HLA-B alleles for most subjects in the first cohort. In vitro tests confirmed that three of the cytomegalovirus-associated TCR beta chains recognize cytomegalovirus antigens. Only TCR beta chains were sequenced in this cohort, and the absence of alpha or paired-chain data limited detectable features. The presence/absence analyses assumed that sequencing depth was roughly uniform across donors, and that assumption may not be true. In a later genetic analysis, a missense DCLRE1C variant was associated with V-gene and J-gene trimming of TCR beta chains, and the association was replicated in an independent cohort. Because some donors lacked HLA typing at each locus, the association tests relied only on the typed subset. A cluster of highly shared sequence variants was judged likely to be a technical artifact of the sequencing pipeline. In the study, around 160 TCR beta chains were listed as associated with cytomegalovirus. Broadly in line with IMGT annotations, most TCR beta V segments showed up in productive rearrangements about 87% or about 30% of the time in an earlier analysis of roughly 590 of the donors. Several of the top co-occurrence clusters appeared to be linked to parvovirus B19, influenza, CMV and Epstein-Barr virus, according to a later analysis. For the cohort, immune exposure information was limited to CMV serostatus. According to the authors, the approach could potentially be generalized to other disease states and immunological phenotypes. Linkage disequilibrium might explain the correlated functional status among segregating V segments, but an unknown experimental factor could not be ruled out. The 87-base-pair reads could not distinguish some IMGT-functional V segments, including TRBV6-2 and TRBV6-3, so those segments were excluded. Specific HLA alleles were associated with about 17,000 TCR beta sequences at a false discovery rate of 0.05 in a later analysis. Compared with the roughly 600-donor mean, donors in an Asian-associated ancestry cluster had fewer N-insertions in productive TCRs, according to a later genetic analysis. Cytomegalovirus status was reported to be diagnosed by the classifier with high specificity and sensitivity in both the original and validation cohorts. Most TCR sequences were seen in very few donors, while some public TCRs were found in many individuals. Assigning TCR associations to individual alleles was difficult when HLA alleles, especially DR and DQ, strongly co-occurred. In a later analysis, HLA-associated TCR beta chains showed more clonal expansion and lower generation probabilities than non-associated chains that were equally common.

Concerning this clone itself: This receptor's antigen is unknown. No base qualities exist here, and no much larger clone lies one base off it.

Compared with germline, V lacks 6 bases and J lacks 1 base; bases without a gene match: 5. The germline V gene yields MRHNA for CDR1 and SNTAGT for CDR2. The CDR3 runs 15 residues from the cysteine to the phenylalanine. CDR3 DNA is the only sequence kept; it has 45 bases, read in frame from the first base. To prepare the library, the immunoSEQ multiplex PCR assay was applied. The multiplex PCR relied on a mix of 60 forward primers for TCR Vbeta segments and 13 reverse primers for TCR Jbeta segments. The CDR3 region of rearranged TCR beta genes was amplified from genomic DNA by a multiplex PCR assay. The amplified TCR beta libraries were sequenced on the Illumina HiSeq System as 87-base-pair reads. The study's processing was this. A later analysis tallied around 87 million unique TCR beta chains across the 666 repertoires, and about 12 million of those chains were shared by two or more donors. To remove PCR and sequencing errors, raw reads were error-corrected and collapsed into unique sequences using a nearest-neighbor algorithm that merged closely related sequences. CDR3 sequences were aligned to IMGT reference sequences to assign V, D and J gene segments. For a sequence to be retained, at least a six-nucleotide match to both a V gene segment and a J gene segment was required. Rearrangements were called productive when the CDR3 lacked stop codons and stayed in frame with V and J; all others were non-productive. Following IMGT convention, CDR3 was defined as the stretch from the second conserved V-encoded cysteine to the conserved J-encoded phenylalanine. The earlier analysis of about 610 of the donors excluded sequences that lacked an unambiguous match to a single V gene segment. An earlier analysis of 587 of the donors called V segments functional above 56.7% productive rearrangements and segregating when the between-donor standard deviation exceeded 5%. A statistical classification framework was built for diagnosing cytomegalovirus status from the catalog of TCR beta chain sequences. In a later analysis, TCR nucleotide sequences were compared against IMGT/GENE-DB human TR gene sequences so that V and J genes could be assigned. Using the TCRdist pipeline, a later analysis assigned CDR3 sequences along with most-parsimonious VDJ recombination scenarios. In a later analysis, each TCR beta chain was defined by its CDR3 amino acid sequence together with its V-gene family, and reads without a unique V-gene family were excluded. A later analysis removed 592 highly shared, low-generation-probability nucleotide sequences to deal with suspected cross-contamination and a sequencing artifact. A later analysis calculated a clonal expansion index for each public chain from normalized within-repertoire ranks of inferred template counts. In a later analysis, generation probabilities were computed with a VDJ recombination model fitted to out-of-frame rearrangements, and the resulting probabilities were checked against IGoR. A later analysis scored TCR-TCR, TCR-HLA and TCR-CMV co-occurrence with hypergeometric tests, applying a repertoire-size bias correction to TCR pairs. False discovery rates were estimated in a later analysis by permuting HLA or CMV assignments 20 times. In a later analysis, co-occurring TCRs were grouped with DBSCAN, and TCRdist sequence similarity was added when clustering was performed within HLA-allele-positive subsets. Repertoires with fewer than 30,000 or more than 120,000 public chains, plus five repertoires with anomalous nucleotide sharing, were excluded from co-occurrence clustering. The source is immuneACCESS, and TCRdb retained only in-frame sequences with V and J called. Part of the clones is not carried over; for the studies checked, unresolved V genes explain less than half of this, and the remainder is unexplained. V, J and clone size are taken as reported in that table, and D and trimming were inferred from the DNA itself. Recorded for this sample are some 180,000 clones; around 70% of them occurred a single time. Roughly 3% of the sample is held by the ten biggest clonotypes.

This clonotype was obtained from a male donor in good health and CMV-seronegative. Recombination joined TRBV6-4 with TRBJ2-5, with 10 central nucleotides matching TRBD2. Specimen: PBMCs. Read as DNA, the sequence is TGTGCCAGCAGGCTAGCGGGGGCCATCCAAGAGACCCAGTACTTC. It translates as CASRLAGAIQETQYF.